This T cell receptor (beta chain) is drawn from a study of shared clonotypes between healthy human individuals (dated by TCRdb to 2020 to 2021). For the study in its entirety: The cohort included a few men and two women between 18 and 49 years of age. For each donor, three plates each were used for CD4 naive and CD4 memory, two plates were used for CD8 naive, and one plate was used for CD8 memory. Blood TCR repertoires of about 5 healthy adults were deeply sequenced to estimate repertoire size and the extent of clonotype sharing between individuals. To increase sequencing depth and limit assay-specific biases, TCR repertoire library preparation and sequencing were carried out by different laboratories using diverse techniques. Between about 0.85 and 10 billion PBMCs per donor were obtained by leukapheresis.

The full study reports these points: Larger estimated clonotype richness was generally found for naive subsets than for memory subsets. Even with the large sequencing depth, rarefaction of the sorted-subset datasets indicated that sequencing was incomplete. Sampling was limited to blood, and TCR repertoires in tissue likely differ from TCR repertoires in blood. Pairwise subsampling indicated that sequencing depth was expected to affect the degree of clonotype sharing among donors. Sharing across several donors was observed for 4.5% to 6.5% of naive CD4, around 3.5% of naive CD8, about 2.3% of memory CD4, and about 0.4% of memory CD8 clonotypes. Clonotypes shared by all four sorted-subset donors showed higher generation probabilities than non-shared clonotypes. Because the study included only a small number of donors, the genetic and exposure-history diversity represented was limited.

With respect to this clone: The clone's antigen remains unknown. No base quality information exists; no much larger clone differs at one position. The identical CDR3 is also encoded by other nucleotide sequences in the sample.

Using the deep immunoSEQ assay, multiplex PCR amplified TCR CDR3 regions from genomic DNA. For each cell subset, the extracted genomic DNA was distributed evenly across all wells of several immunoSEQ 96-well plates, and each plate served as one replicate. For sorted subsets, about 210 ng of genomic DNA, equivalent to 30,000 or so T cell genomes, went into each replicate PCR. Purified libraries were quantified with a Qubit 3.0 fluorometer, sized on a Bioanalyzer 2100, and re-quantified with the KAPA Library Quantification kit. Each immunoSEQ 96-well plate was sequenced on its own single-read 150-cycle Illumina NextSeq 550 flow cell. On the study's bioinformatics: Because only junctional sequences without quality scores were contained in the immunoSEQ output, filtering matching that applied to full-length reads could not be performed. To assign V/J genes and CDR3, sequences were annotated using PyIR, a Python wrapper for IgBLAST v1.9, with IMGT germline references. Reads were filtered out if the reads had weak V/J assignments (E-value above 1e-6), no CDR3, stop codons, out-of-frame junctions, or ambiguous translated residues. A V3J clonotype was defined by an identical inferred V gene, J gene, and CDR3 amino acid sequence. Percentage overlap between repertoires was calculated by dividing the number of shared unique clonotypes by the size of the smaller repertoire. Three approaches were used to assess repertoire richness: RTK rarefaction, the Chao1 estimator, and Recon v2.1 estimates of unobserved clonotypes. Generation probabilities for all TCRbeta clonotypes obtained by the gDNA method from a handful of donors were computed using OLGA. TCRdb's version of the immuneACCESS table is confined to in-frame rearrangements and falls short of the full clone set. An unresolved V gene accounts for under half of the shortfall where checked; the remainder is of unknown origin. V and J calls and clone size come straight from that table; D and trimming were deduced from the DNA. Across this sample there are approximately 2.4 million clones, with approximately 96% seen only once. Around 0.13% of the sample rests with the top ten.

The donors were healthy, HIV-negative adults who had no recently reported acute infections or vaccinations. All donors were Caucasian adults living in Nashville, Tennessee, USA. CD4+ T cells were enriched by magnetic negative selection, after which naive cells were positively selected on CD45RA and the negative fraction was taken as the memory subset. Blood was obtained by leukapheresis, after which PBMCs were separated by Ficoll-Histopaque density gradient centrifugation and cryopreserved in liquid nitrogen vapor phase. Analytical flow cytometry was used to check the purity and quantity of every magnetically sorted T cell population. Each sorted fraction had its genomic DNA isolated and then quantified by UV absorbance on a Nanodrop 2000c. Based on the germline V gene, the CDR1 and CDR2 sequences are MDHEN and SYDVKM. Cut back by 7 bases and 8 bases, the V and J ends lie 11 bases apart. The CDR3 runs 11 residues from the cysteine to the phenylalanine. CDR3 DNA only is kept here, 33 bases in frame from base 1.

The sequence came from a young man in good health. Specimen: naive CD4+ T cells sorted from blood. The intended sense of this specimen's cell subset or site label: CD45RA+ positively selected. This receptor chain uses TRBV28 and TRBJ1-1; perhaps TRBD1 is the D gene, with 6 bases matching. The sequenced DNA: TGTGCCAGCATATCCGGGACAGAAGCTTTCTTT. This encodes CASISGTEAFF.